This T cell receptor (beta chain) was sequenced for a study of blood T cell repertoires in COVID-19 (dated by TCRdb to 2018 to 2021). Broadly, across the study: Samples covering the acute and convalescent phases of COVID-19 were provided by collaborators in the United States, Italy and Spain. The prospective study material was composed of cDNA or gDNA derived from T cells, B-cell-depleted T cells, or PBMCs. The dataset comprised deeply sampled blood TCRbeta repertoires from subjects exposed to, actively infected with, or recovered from COVID-19. A freely available public database, intended as a resource for researchers studying the immune response to SARS-CoV-2, is where the repertoires were released. Samples were obtained from the ongoing ImmuneRACE study (first 160 participants) and from some 1,300 subjects provided by 6 global collaborators. Nearly every sample came with metadata listing a de-identified subject ID, COVID-19 status, age in years and sex. Where available, HLA class I and class II types were taken from metadata supplied by the sample provider and were not determined by assay-based typing.

Participants in the prospective study were enrolled through a virtual design, were aged about 18 to 90 years, and lived in approximately 25 United States geographic areas. Cohort assignment in the prospective study relied on participant-reported clinical history from a screening survey and a study questionnaire. Recovered participants in ImmuneRACE Cohort 3 were defined by two consecutive negative NP/OP PCR tests, clearance by a healthcare professional, or resolution of symptoms. Mobile phlebotomists in the prospective study collected whole blood, serum and a nasopharyngeal or oropharyngeal swab from every participant. Over a roughly 2-month period, participants in the prospective study had the option of providing additional blood draws and questionnaires. Before DNA extraction, blood samples from the prospective study were shipped at room temperature or frozen. The CDR1 and CDR2 encoded by the germline V gene are SQVTM and ANQGSEA. V sheds 1 base and J sheds 0 bases, leaving 7 bases between their ends. The CDR3 sequence holds 14 residues, the cysteine and phenylalanine included. Kept here is only the CDR3 DNA, which spans 42 bases and is read in frame from base 1.

What the authors observed across the whole study: The amount of clinical and demographic metadata varied by source and participant and was provided uncurated.

In regard to this clone: Its antigen specificity is not known. Base qualities are not recorded, but no much larger clone differs from it by a single base.

TCRbeta CDR3 regions were amplified from genomic DNA using the immunoSEQ Assay, a bias-controlled multiplex PCR. The original pipeline was this. The number of nucleated cells in each sample was estimated by amplification of reference gene primers within the assay. To quantify the absolute abundance of each unique TCRbeta CDR3 rearrangement, sequence reads were collapsed and filtered. For each sample, productive Simpson clonality was calculated as the square root of Simpson's diversity index across productive rearrangements. TCRdb holds this immuneACCESS table with in-frame rearrangements only. Some clones are missing; in checked studies, unresolved V genes explain under half, and the rest has no known cause. The V and J calls and clone size were taken over from that table, and D and trimming were inferred from the DNA. The sample records 490,000 or so clones, roughly nine tenths of which are singletons. In total, the top ten clones hold roughly 8% of the sample.

The receptor's source is a woman aged 55-70 years who had recovered from COVID-19. The sequenced material came from PBMCs or T cells enriched from blood (not recorded which). The chain uses TRBV29-1 and TRBJ1-3; no D segment can be confidently identified. The CDR3 loop reads CSVEVGGSGNTIYF. The DNA reads TGCAGCGTTGAAGTAGGCGGCTCTGGAAACACCATATATTTT.